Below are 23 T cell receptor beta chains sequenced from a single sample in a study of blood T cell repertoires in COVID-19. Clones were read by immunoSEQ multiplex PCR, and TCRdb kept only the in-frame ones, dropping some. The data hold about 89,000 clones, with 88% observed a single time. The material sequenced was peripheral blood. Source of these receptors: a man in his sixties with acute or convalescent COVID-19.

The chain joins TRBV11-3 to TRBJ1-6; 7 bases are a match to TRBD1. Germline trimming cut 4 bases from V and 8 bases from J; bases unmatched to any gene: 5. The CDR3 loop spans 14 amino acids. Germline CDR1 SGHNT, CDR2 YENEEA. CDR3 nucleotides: TGTGCCAGCAGCTCAGGGGGTGTGGATTCACCCCTCCACTTT. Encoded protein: CASSSGGVDSPLHF.

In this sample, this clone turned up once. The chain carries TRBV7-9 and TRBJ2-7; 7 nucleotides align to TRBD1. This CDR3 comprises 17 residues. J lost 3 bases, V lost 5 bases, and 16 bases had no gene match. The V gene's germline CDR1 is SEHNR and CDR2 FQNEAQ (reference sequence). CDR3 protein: CASSLGQVRTEFYEQYF. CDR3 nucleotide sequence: TGTGCCAGCAGCCTAGGACAGGTTCGGACCGAATTCTACGAGCAGTACTTC.

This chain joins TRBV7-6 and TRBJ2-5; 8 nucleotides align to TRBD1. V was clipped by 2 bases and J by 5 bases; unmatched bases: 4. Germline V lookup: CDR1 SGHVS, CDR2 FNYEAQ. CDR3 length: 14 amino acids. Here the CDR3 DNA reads TGTGCCAGCAGCTTACCAGGGGGCTTTGAGACCCAGTACTTC. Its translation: CASSLPGGFETQYF.

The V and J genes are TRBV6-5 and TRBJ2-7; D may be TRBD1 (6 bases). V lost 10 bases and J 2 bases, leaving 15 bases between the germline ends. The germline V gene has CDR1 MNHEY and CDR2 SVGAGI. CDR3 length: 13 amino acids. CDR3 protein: CATHGGPPYEQYF. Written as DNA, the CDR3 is TGTGCCACTCATGGGGGCCCTCCCTACGAGCAGTACTTC.

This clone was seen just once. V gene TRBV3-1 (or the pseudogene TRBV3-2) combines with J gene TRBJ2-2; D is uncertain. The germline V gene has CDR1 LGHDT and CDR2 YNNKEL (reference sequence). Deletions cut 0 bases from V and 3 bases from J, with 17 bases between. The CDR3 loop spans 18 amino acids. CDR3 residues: CASSQEGRVGYDTGELFF. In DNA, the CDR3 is TGTGCCAGCAGCCAAGAAGGCCGGGTCGGCTACGACACCGGGGAGCTGTTTTTT.

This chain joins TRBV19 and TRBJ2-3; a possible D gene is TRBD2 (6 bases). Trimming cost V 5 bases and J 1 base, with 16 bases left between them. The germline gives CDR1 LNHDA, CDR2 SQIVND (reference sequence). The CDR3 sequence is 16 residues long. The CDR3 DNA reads TGTGCCAGTAGTGCGTCCCTAGCGTTAGGCACAGATACGCAGTATTTT. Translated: CASSASLALGTDTQYF.

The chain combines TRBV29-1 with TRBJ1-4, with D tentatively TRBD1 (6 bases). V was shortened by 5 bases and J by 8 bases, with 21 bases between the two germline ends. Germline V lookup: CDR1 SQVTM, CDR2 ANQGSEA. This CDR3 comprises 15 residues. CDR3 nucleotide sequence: TGCAGCGTTCGACAACAGGGTCAAAGGAACGAAAAACTGTTTTTT. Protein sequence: CSVRQQGQRNEKLFF.

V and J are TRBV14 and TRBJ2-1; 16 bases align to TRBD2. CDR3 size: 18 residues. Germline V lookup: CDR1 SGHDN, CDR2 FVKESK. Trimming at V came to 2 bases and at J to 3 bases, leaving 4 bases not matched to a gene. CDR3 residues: CASSQPGLAGGYYNEQFF. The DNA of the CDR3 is TGTGCCAGCAGCCAACCGGGACTAGCGGGGGGGTACTACAATGAGCAGTTCTTC.

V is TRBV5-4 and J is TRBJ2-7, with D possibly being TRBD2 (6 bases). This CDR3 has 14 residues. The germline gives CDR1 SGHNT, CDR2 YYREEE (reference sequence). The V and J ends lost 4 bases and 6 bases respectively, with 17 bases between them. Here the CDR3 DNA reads TGTGCCAGCAGCACCGGGACGGAGGGTCCCGAGCAGTACTTC. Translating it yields CASSTGTEGPEQYF.

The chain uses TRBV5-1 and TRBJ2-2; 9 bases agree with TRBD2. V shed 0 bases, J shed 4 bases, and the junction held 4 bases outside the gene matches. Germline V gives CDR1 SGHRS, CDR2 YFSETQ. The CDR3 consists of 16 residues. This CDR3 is CASSLVAGDGTGELFF. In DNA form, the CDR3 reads TGCGCCAGCAGCTTGGTAGCGGGAGATGGCACCGGGGAGCTGTTTTTT.

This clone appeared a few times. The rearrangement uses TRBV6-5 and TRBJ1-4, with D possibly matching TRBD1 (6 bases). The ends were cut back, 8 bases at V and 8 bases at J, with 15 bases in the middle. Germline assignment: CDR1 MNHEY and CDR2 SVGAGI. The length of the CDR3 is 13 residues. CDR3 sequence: CASGRGAREKLFF. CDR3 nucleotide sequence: TGTGCCAGCGGCCGGGGGGCTCGGGAAAAACTGTTTTTT.

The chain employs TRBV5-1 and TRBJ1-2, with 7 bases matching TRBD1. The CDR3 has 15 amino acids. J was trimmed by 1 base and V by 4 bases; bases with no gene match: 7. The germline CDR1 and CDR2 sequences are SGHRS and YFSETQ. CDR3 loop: CASSARQGFNYGYTF. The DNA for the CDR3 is TGCGCCAGCAGCGCAAGACAGGGTTTTAACTATGGCTACACCTTC.

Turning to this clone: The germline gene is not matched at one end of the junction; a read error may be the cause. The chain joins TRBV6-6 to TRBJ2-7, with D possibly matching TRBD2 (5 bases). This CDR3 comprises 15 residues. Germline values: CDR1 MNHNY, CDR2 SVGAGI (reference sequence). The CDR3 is CASTELGREPFLQCF. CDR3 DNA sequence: TGTGCCAGCACCGAACTCGGAAGGGAGCCATTCCTTCAGTGCTTC.

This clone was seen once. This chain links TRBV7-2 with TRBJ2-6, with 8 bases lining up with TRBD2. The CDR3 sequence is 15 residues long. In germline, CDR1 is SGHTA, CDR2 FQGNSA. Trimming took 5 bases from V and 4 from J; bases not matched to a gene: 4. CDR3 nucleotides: TGTGCCAGCAGCCCGGGAGGGGCCGGGGCCAACGTCCTGACTTTC. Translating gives CASSPGGAGANVLTF.

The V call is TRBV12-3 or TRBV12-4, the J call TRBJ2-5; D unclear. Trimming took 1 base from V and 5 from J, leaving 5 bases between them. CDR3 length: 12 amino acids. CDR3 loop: CASSLGAETQYF. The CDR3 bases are TGTGCCAGCAGTTTAGGAGCGGAGACCCAGTACTTC.

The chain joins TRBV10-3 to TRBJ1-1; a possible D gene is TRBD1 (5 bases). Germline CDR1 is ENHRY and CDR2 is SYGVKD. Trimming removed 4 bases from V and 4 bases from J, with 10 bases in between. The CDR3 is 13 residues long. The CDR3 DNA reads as TGTGCCATCAGTGTGGGGGGTCTCACTGAAGCTTTCTTT. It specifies CAISVGGLTEAFF.

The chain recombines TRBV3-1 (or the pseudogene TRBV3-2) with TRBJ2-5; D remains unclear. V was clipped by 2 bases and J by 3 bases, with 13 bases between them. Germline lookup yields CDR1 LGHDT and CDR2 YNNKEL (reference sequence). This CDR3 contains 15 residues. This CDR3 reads CASSQPNWSKETQYF. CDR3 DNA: TGTGCCAGCAGCCAACCGAACTGGAGTAAAGAGACCCAGTACTTC.

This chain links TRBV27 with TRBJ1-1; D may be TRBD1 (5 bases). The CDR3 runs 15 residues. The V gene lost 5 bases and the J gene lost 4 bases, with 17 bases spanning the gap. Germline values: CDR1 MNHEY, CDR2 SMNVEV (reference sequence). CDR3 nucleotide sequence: TGTGCCAGCAGTCCCTTTTCAGGGTTGAGCACTGAAGCTTTCTTT. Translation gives CASSPFSGLSTEAFF.

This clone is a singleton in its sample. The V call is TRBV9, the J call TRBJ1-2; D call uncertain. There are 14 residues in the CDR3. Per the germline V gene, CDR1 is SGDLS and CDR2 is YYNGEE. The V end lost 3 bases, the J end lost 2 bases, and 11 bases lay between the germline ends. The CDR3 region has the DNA TGTGCCAGCAGCGGACTCACTCGCAACTATGGCTACACCTTC. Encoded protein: CASSGLTRNYGYTF.

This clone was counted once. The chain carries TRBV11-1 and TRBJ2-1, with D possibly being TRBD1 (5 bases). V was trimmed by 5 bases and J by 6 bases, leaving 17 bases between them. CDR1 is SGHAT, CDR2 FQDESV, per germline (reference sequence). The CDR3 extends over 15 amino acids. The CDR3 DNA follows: TGTGCCAGCAGCATGGGGCAGGCTAATTTCAATGAGCAGTTCTTC. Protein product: CASSMGQANFNEQFF.

The CDR3 sequence is CASRLGGVNDEQYF. As DNA, the CDR3 is TGTGCCAGCAGGCTGGGGGGGGTAAACGACGAGCAGTACTTC. This chain connects TRBV27 to TRBJ2-7, with 7 bases aligning to TRBD2. The CDR3 consists of 14 residues. V was clipped by 6 bases and J by 5 bases; unmatched bases: 10. Germline CDR1 is MNHEY and CDR2 is SMNVEV (reference sequence).

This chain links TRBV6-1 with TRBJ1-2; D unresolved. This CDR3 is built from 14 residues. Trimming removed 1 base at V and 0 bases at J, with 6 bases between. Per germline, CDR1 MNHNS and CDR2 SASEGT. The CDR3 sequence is CASSEDPANYGYTF. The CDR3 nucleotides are TGTGCCAGCAGTGAAGACCCAGCTAACTATGGCTACACCTTC.

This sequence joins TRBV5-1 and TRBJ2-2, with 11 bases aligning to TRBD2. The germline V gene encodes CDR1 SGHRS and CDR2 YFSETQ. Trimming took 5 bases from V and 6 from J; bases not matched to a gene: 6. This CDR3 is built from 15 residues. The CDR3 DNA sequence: TGCGCCAGCAGTCGGAATAGCGGGGGGGCCGGGGAGCTGTTTTTT. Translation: CASSRNSGGAGELFF.